These 3 T cell receptor beta chains were all obtained from the same sample, sequenced in a study of T cells after yellow fever vaccination. TCRdb re-analysed the 5' RACE reads in MiXCR, keeping a single row per CDR3 protein. The repertoire holds a few hundred thousand distinct CDR3 sequences, about 17% seen once, with approximately 15% in the top ten. The material was PBMCs, obtained around 5 days after the first yellow fever vaccination. These receptors were obtained from a man aged 18 to 35 who received the YFV17D yellow fever vaccine.

The chain links TRBV6-1 to TRBJ1-1, with D maybe TRBD1 (6 bases). The CDR3 loop spans 13 amino acids. V gave up 6 bases and J gave up 4 bases, with 12 bases separating them. Germline V gene sequence: CDR1 MNHNS, CDR2 SASEGT. Here the CDR3 reads CASRTTGGTEAFF. CDR3 nucleotides: TGTGCCAGCAGAACGACAGGAGGCACTGAAGCTTTCTTT.

Only a few counts were recorded for this clonotype. The chain couples TRBV7-2 to TRBJ2-2; 8 bases are shared with TRBD1. This CDR3 is 17 amino acids long. J lost 5 bases, V lost 0 bases, and 8 bases had no gene match. The germline CDR1 and CDR2 sequences are SGHTA and FQGNSA. CDR3 region: CASSLALTGVWTGELFF. The CDR3 DNA reads TGTGCCAGCAGCTTAGCCCTGACAGGGGTTTGGACCGGGGAGCTGTTTTTT. The full variable domain, its missing parts supplied by reference TRBV7-2 and TRBJ2-2, is GAGVSQSPSNKVTEKGKDVELRCDPISGHTALYWYRQSLGQGLEFLIYFQGNSAPDKSGLPSDRFSAERTGGSVSTLTIQRTQQEDSAVYLCASSLALTGVWTGELFFGEGSRLTVL.

This sequence joins TRBV4-3 and TRBJ2-2; the D gene is possibly TRBD1 (5 bases). Trimming shortened V by 3 bases and J by 9 bases, and 20 bases separated the two germline ends. The V gene's germline CDR1 is LGHNA and CDR2 YSLEER. This CDR3 region has 16 residues. The CDR3 DNA is TGCGCCAGCAGCCAGATCCCTGCTTGGGGCATCCGGGAGCTGTTTTTT. Its protein is CASSQIPAWGIRELFF.